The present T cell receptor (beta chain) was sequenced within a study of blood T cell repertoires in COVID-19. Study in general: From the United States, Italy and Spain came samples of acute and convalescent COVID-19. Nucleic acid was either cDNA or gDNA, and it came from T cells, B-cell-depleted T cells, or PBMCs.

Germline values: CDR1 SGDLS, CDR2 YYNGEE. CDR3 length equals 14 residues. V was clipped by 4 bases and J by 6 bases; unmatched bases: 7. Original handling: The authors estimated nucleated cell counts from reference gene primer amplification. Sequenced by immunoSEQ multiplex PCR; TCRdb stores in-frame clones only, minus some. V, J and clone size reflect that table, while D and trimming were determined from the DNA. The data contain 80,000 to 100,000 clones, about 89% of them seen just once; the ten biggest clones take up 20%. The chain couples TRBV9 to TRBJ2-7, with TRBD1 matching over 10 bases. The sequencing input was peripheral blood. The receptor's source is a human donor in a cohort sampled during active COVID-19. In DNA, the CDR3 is TGTGCCAGCAGCTTCTCCGGGACAGGGGCCGAGCAGTACTTC. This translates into CASSFSGTGAEQYF.